This T cell receptor beta chain was captured by sequencing in a study of vaccination effects on CD4 cells after COVID-19. In the study overall: It was a median of 72 days after the second dose that post-vaccine samples were obtained. Study conclusions and caveats: In vaccinees who were healthy, merely 1 out of 255 vaccine-induced clones cross-reacted with common cold coronaviruses.

Upon completion of around eleven days in culture, CD4+ T cells were isolated. Each participant was administered two doses of either the BNT162b2 or the mRNA-1273 vaccine. Among the vaccine recipients, none had a prior SARS-CoV-2 infection, and nucleocapsid antibodies were negative. The authors exchanged half the medium for IL-2 medium on days 3 and 7. The CDR3 consists of 15 residues. Trimming stripped 3 bases from V and 5 bases from J, with 15 bases between. CDR1 and CDR2 from the germline V gene are MNHEY and SVGAGI. Data came from immunoSEQ multiplex PCR; TCRdb stores just in-frame clones and leaves some out. The sample shows tens of thousands of clones, nearly 75% of them seen only once. In the case of this clone: Antigen: not known.

Sequencing was performed on CD4+ T cells from PBMCs cultured without peptide, taken after COVID-19 vaccination. V is TRBV6-5 and J is TRBJ2-3; D is undetermined. The sequence was obtained from a human donor who received a COVID-19 vaccine. DNA for the CDR3: TGTGCCAGCAGTTATGCACGACCTCCCGGAGATACGCAGTATTTT. Translated, it gives CASSYARPPGDTQYF.